The table lists the clone carrying this T cell receptor (beta chain) with many counts. Autoimmune disease history or systemic immunosuppression disqualified patients. Measured with immunoSEQ multiplex PCR; TCRdb has only the in-frame clones, and not every one. In the table there are about 77,000 clones, about four fifths of which are singletons. This entry is derived from a study of OX40 agonist ivuxolimab in advanced cancers. Across the whole study: Cancers in dose escalation were hepatocellular, melanoma, renal cell and head and neck.

The CDR3 sequence is 12 residues long. The germline V and J ends were trimmed by 6 bases and 5 bases, with 10 bases remaining between them. Germline lookup yields CDR1 MNHNY and CDR2 SVGAGI (reference sequence). The TCR comes from an adult with an advanced solid tumor such as melanoma, head and neck, liver or kidney cancer. The rearrangement joins TRBV6-6 to TRBJ1-2, with a possible D match to TRBD1 (6 bases). This specimen was CD4+ or CD8+ T cells sorted from blood, taken in a trial of the OX40 agonist ivuxolimab. CDR3 sequence reads: CASRGAVYGYTF. The CDR3 DNA reads as TGTGCCAGCAGGGGGGCCGTTTATGGCTACACCTTC.